The 5 T cell receptor beta chains below were found in one sample sequenced in a study of T cells in Graves' hyperthyroidism and ophthalmopathy. The TCR beta CDR3 regions underwent amplification using RNA transcripts as the source. HTBI primers drove first-round RT-PCR of the TCR CDR3. MiXCR, applied by TCRdb to the multiplex PCR reads, yields one record per CDR3 protein. The sample has 500,000 to 550,000 distinct CDR3 sequences, nearly 20% seen once. Source material: blood. Receptor source: a man aged 35 to 55 with Graves' ophthalmopathy.

A few counts support this clonotype. This chain joins TRBV12-3 or TRBV12-4 and TRBJ2-2, with TRBD2 identical over 8 bases. V lost 3 bases, J lost 0 bases, and 0 bases stayed unmatched. The CDR3 is 15 amino acids. CDR3 amino acids: CASSFSGANTGELFF. The CDR3, as DNA: TGTGCCAGCAGTTTTAGCGGGGCGAACACCGGGGAGCTGTTTTTT.

J is TRBJ1-2 and V is TRBV4-3, with D tentatively TRBD1 (5 bases). Between the trimmed V and J ends, which lost 1 base and 2 bases, there was a span of 11 bases. This CDR3 region has 15 residues. CDR1 and CDR2 (germline): LGHNA, YSLEER. Here the CDR3 reads CASSQGSTANYGYTF. In DNA form, the CDR3 reads TGCGCCAGCAGCCAAGGATCGACAGCAAACTATGGCTACACCTTC.

This clonotype was observed many times. The genes are TRBV2 and TRBJ1-1; no firm D call. V lost 5 bases, J lost 1 base, and 14 bases lay in between. CDR1 and CDR2 (germline): SNHLY, FYNNEI. CDR3 size: 15 residues. The CDR3 DNA sequence: TGTGCCAGCAGTCAAACCCCCGCCGGGAACACTGAAGCTTTCTTT. Its translation: CASSQTPAGNTEAFF.

This clonotype was detected many times. The chain couples TRBV18 to TRBJ2-1; 10 bases line up with TRBD1. The CDR3 loop spans 16 amino acids. The V and J ends lost 3 bases and 7 bases, in that order; junction bases with no gene match: 9. The germline gives CDR1 KGHSH, CDR2 LQKENI. The CDR3 here is CASSPRGDRGRNEQFF. The DNA of the CDR3 is TGTGCCAGCTCACCTCGTGGGGACAGGGGTCGGAATGAGCAGTTCTTC.

Ten or more counts support this clonotype. This chain links TRBV30 with TRBJ1-2, with D tentatively TRBD1 (5 bases). The CDR3 loop spans 13 amino acids. Trimming took off 3 bases at V and 5 bases at J, with 13 bases between the two ends. Germline V gene sequence: CDR1 GTSNPN, CDR2 SVGIG (reference sequence). The DNA of the CDR3 is TGTGCCTGGAGCGAGGACAAGGAATATGGCTACACCTTC. Amino acid sequence: CAWSEDKEYGYTF. Full variable domain (rest looked up from reference TRBV30 and TRBJ1-2): SQTIHQWPATLVQPVGSPLSLECTVEGTSNPNLYWYRQAAGRGLQLLFYSVGIGQISSEVPQNLSASRPQDRQFILSSKKLLLSDSGFYLCAWSEDKEYGYTFGSGTRLTVV.